This T cell receptor (beta chain) was profiled in a study of T cells after yellow fever vaccination. CDR1 SGHNT and CDR2 YYREEE come from the germline V gene (reference sequence). This CDR3 spans 15 amino acids. Trimming cost V 0 bases and J 6 bases, with 13 bases left between them. MiXCR was run by TCRdb on the 5' RACE reads, yielding one entry per CDR3 protein. The sample holds about 340,000 distinct CDR3 sequences, around 13% seen once. This receptor was obtained from a man aged 18 to 30 who received the YFV17D yellow fever vaccine. Material: CD4+ T cells sorted from PBMCs, obtained 15 days after the yellow fever booster vaccination. The chain joins TRBV5-4 to TRBJ2-1, with D possibly matching TRBD2 (5 bases). DNA of the CDR3: TGTGCCAGCAGCTTGGGGGCGGAGGTCCCCAATGAGCAGTTCTTC. It codes for CASSLGAEVPNEQFF.